This T cell receptor (beta chain) was recovered during a study of T cells in Graves' hyperthyroidism and ophthalmopathy. The investigators amplified TCR beta CDR3 regions from RNA transcripts. The TCR CDR3 was amplified in a first-round RT-PCR using the HTBI primer set. MiXCR, run by TCRdb on the multiplex PCR reads, gives a single entry per CDR3 protein. The data show hundreds of thousands of distinct CDR3 sequences, roughly 20% seen once. V shed 5 bases and J shed 3 bases, with 16 bases lying between them. The CDR3 extends over 15 amino acids. Germline V gene lookup returns CDR1 MNHNS and CDR2 SASEGT. This clonotype was counted between two and nine times.

This clonotype originated in a man aged 25-45 years with Graves' ophthalmopathy. This sequence joins TRBV6-1 and TRBJ1-1, with D unclear. The sample consisted of blood. This chain's CDR3 is CASSQRGAMDTEAFF. The CDR3 coding sequence is TGTGCCAGCAGTCAGCGCGGAGCTATGGACACTGAAGCTTTCTTT.